This TCR beta chain was retrieved from a study of CD8 T cells in Susac syndrome. The study, taken as a whole, reports: As the study acknowledged, the number of individuals who were part of its TCR sequencing and HLA analysis was relatively small.

As to this clonotype: As yet, its antigen is unknown.

Sequencing targeted TCR beta in blood CD8+ and CD4+ T cells. Negative isolation was used for CD8+ and CD4+ T cells, and FACS enrichment was applied to TEMRA cells. RNA totalling roughly 0.45 to 1 ug underwent reverse transcription with random hexamers. TCRdb reprocessed the immunoSEQ multiplex PCR reads with MiXCR, giving one entry per CDR3 protein. This sample has roughly 120,000 distinct CDR3 sequences, with more than 85% found just once. CDR3 length: 14 residues. V gave up 7 bases and J gave up 5 bases, with 15 bases separating them. Per the germline V gene, CDR1 is SNHLY and CDR2 is FYNNEI. The chain is built from TRBV2 and TRBJ1-5, with a tentative D call TRBD1 (5 bases). Material: CD8+ T cells from PBMCs. This TCR came from a human donor with multiple sclerosis. In DNA, the CDR3 is TGTGCCAGCACCCTAAGTGGGACTCATCAGCCCCAGCATTTT. This encodes CASTLSGTHQPQHF.